This section outlines one T cell receptor beta chain sequence together with its context. Trimming left V 4 bases short and J 2 bases short, with 10 bases between. In germline, CDR1 is ENHRY, CDR2 SYGVKD. The CDR3 runs to 14 residues. The data derive from a study of blood T cell repertoires in COVID-19. Study-level information: Sites in the United States, Italy and Spain provided acute and convalescent COVID-19 samples. Nucleic acid was either cDNA or gDNA, and it came from T cells, B-cell-depleted T cells, or PBMCs.

Authors' analysis steps: The assay estimated nucleated cells by amplifying reference gene primers. Clones were sequenced by immunoSEQ multiplex PCR, and TCRdb holds only the in-frame ones, with some missing. V and J calls and clone size are as listed in that table; D and trimming were resolved from the DNA. The sample consists of about 140,000 clones, about 90% of them appearing once. This chain connects TRBV10-3 to TRBJ2-3; D is perhaps TRBD1 (5 bases). The clonotype originates from a woman in her 50s with acute or convalescent COVID-19. Sequenced sample: peripheral blood. CDR3 bases: TGTGCCATCAGTGCCAGGGTCACCACAGATACGCAGTATTTT. It is translated as CAISARVTTDTQYF.